The rows below give T cell receptor beta chains drawn from one sample of a study of shared clonotypes between healthy human individuals. Assay used: immunoSEQ multiplex PCR; TCRdb lists only in-frame clones, some missing. The data show around 1.9 million clones, just under 95% seen once. Sequencing was carried out using naive CD8+ T cells from PBMCs. The receptor set was obtained from a man aged 18 to 29 in good health. Some clones in this sample may be carry-over from other donors' samples. The CDR3 runs from the conserved cysteine through the conserved F or W.

TRBJ2-3	TRBV6-4	CASSDSARDTQYF
TRBJ1-1	TRBV27	CASSGGPTEAFF
TRBJ1-1	TRBV6-5	CASTSGAVNTEAFF
TRBJ2-1	TRBV6-5	CASSPGLASNEQFF
TRBJ1-3	TRBV19	CASQLGQTNTIYF
TRBJ2-1	TRBV19	CASKTGGPYNEQFF
TRBJ2-1	TRBV7-6	CASSGLAVASNEQFF
TRBJ2-7	TRBV4-2	CASSQETASSYEQYF
TRBJ2-1	TRBV27	CASSLTWVGSSYNEQFF
TRBJ2-7	TRBV9	CASSAAFPPYEQYF
TRBJ2-1	TRBV7-6	CASRPPDRSDNEQFF
TRBJ2-1	TRBV19	CASSIFTPGRSGNEQFF
NA	TRBV11-2	CASSFLIYEQYF
TRBJ1-2	TRBV19	CASMGGAGGYTF
TRBJ2-7	TRBV6-6	CASSYSGSSSYEQYF
TRBJ2-7	TRBV4-1	CASSQDGTGVREQYF
TRBJ2-7	TRBV27	CASSSRLAGDTREQYF
TRBJ1-1	TRBV7-3	CASSPRGSTEAFF
TRBJ2-7	TRBV4-3	CASSYRTGGGEQYF
TRBJ2-7	TRBV9	CASSPTVSGSSYEQYF
TRBJ1-1	TRBV9	CASAPQGAVEAFF
TRBJ2-4	TRBV11-2	CASSPGGFPGNIQYF
TRBJ2-7	TRBV4-2	CASSQAHRGGDSYEQYF
TRBJ2-7	TRBV9	CASTLGLDQAGGQYF
TRBJ2-1	TRBV6-1	CASSGDHGGAGPTYEQFF
TRBJ1-5	TRBV27	CASSLSVSGGLNQPQHF
TRBJ1-4	TRBV18	CASSLVSGRDEKLFF
TRBJ2-2	TRBV10-3	CAISEPQQVSGVSDTGELFF
TRBJ1-4	TRBV6-6	CASSYGRNRDEKLFF
TRBJ1-1	TRBV6-1	CASSDLQGPEAFF
TRBJ1-1	TRBV7-9	CASSLLSLGGGSNTKAFF
TRBJ2-7	TRBV29-1	CSVDRGYEQYF
TRBJ1-2	TRBV27	CASSPWGQGGYGYTF
TRBJ1-1	TRBV30	CAWSQTGPDAEAFF
TRBJ2-7	TRBV23-1	CASSQGGFTYEQYF
TRBJ2-7	TRBV7-9	CASSGLAGVFYEQYF
TRBJ1-5	TRBV27	CASSPTLNQPQHF
TRBJ2-2	TRBV28	CASSHRLDGTGELFF
TRBJ2-6	TRBV2	CASSLPTGGAGANVLTF
TRBJ1-1	TRBV30	CAWMFRGPNTEAFF
TRBJ2-1	TRBV27	CASGEGNQFF